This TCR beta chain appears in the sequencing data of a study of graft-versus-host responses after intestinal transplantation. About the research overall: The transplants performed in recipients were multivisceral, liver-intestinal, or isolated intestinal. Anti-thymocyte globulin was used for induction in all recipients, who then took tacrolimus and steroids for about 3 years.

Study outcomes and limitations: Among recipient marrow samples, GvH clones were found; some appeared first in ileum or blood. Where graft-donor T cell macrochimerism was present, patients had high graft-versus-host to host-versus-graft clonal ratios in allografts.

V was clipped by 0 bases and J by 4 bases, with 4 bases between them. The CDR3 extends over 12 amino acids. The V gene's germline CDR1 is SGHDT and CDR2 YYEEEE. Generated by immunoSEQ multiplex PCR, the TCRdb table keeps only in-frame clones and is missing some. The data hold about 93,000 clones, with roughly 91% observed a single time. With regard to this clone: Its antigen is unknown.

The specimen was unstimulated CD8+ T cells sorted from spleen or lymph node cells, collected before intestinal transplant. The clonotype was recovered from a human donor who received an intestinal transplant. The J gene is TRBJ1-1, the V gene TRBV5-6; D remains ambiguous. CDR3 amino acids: CASSLASTEAFF. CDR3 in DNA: TGTGCCAGCAGCTTGGCCTCCACTGAAGCTTTCTTT.